This T cell receptor (beta chain) was captured by sequencing in a study of T cells in localized non-small cell lung cancer. General study points: A single tumor region was sequenced, leaving heterogeneity possible.

As concerns this clone: The target antigen is unknown.

Clones were read by immunoSEQ multiplex PCR, and TCRdb kept only the in-frame ones, dropping some. This table has several thousand clones, about 26% appearing once. The CDR3 length is 14 residues. Germline V lookup: CDR1 SGDLS, CDR2 YYNGEE. Trimming stripped 8 bases from V and 1 base from J, with 12 bases between. Sample: lung tumor tissue, taken before any cancer treatment. The TCR comes from a man aged 35-75 years with stage I lung adenocarcinoma. The chain carries TRBV9 and TRBJ2-2; D possibly uses TRBD1 or TRBD2 (5 bases each). CDR3 in DNA: TGTGCCAGTGGGGACCGCCTGAACACCGGGGAGCTGTTTTTT. Its translation: CASGDRLNTGELFF. The full variable domain, its missing parts supplied by reference TRBV9 and TRBJ2-2, is DSGVTQTPKHLITATGQRVTLRCSPRSGDLSVYWYQQSLDQGLQFLIQYYNGEERAKGNILERFSAQQFPDLHSELNLSSLELGDSALYFCASGDRLNTGELFFGEGSRLTVL.